Listed below are T cell receptor beta chains from one sample, sequenced in a study of tumor-infiltrating lymphocytes in primary liver carcinoma. TCRdb re-called the multiplex PCR reads through MiXCR, storing one row per CDR3 protein. This sample carries about 320,000 distinct CDR3 sequences, over 55% of them seen once, and the ten largest clones take roughly 9%. Sequencing input: peripheral blood. The source of these receptors is a man aged 40-55 years with primary liver carcinoma and hepatitis B virus infection. The CDR3 runs from the conserved cysteine through the conserved F or W. Each record gives: V gene, CDR3 length, J gene, CDR3 protein.

V gene: TRBV2
CDR3 length: 17
J gene: TRBJ2-3
CDR3 protein: CVSKGGGTSIIADTQYF

V gene: TRBV12-5
CDR3 length: 16
J gene: TRBJ2-1
CDR3 protein: CASAPRLAGSYNEKFF

V gene: TRBV12-1
CDR3 length: 16
J gene: TRBJ1-5
CDR3 protein: CASSQIRARSNQPQHF

V gene: TRBV2
CDR3 length: 13
J gene: TRBJ2-7
CDR3 protein: CASLVHDRGEQYF

V gene: TRBV5-1
CDR3 length: 13
J gene: TRBJ2-1
CDR3 protein: CASSYGQGGEQFF

V gene: TRBV6-6
CDR3 length: 12
J gene: TRBJ1-6
CDR3 protein: CASRQYNSPLHF

V gene: TRBV7-8
CDR3 length: 15
J gene: TRBJ2-1
CDR3 protein: CASSLLADPYNEQLF

V gene: TRBV11-2
CDR3 length: 11
J gene: TRBJ1-4
CDR3 protein: CASSLGAKLFF

V gene: TRBV10-3
CDR3 length: 16
J gene: TRBJ2-1
CDR3 protein: CTISGRAEGSYNEQFF

V gene: TRBV4-3
CDR3 length: 16
J gene: TRBJ2-2
CDR3 protein: CASSQEGVANTGELFF

V gene: TRBV29-1
CDR3 length: 14
J gene: TRBJ2-7
CDR3 protein: CSVSTSGGLGEQYF

V gene: TRBV6-2/TRBV6-3
CDR3 length: 17
J gene: TRBJ2-7
CDR3 protein: CASKATSTLAPRCEQYF

V gene: TRBV10-2
CDR3 length: 14
J gene: TRBJ1-1
CDR3 protein: CASSHPGANTEAFF

V gene: TRBV11-1
CDR3 length: 14
J gene: TRBJ2-3
CDR3 protein: CASSLADRGDTHYF

V gene: TRBV2
CDR3 length: 11
J gene: TRBJ2-7
CDR3 protein: CASKREYEQYF

V gene: TRBV29-1
CDR3 length: 14
J gene: TRBJ2-7
CDR3 protein: CSVQVTGDEGEQYF

V gene: TRBV14
CDR3 length: 17
J gene: TRBJ2-2
CDR3 protein: CASIPLRRESNTGELFF

V gene: TRBV14
CDR3 length: 15
J gene: TRBJ1-2
CDR3 protein: CASSQDRRAGEGYTF

V gene: TRBV28
CDR3 length: 15
J gene: TRBJ2-1
CDR3 protein: CSSSLRRSWDNEQFF

V gene: TRBV4-3
CDR3 length: 14
J gene: TRBJ2-3
CDR3 protein: CASSQAGAEDTQYF

V gene: TRBV6-5
CDR3 length: 15
J gene: TRBJ2-7
CDR3 protein: CASSETGTGRDEQYF

V gene: TRBV28
CDR3 length: 16
J gene: TRBJ2-1
CDR3 protein: CASSPLSGRNLNEQFF

V gene: TRBV13
CDR3 length: 17
J gene: TRBJ2-7
CDR3 protein: CASSILAGGPISNEQYF

V gene: TRBV28
CDR3 length: 14
J gene: TRBJ2-1
CDR3 protein: CASSSHPPGSEQFF

V gene: TRBV6-1
CDR3 length: 14
J gene: TRBJ1-2
CDR3 protein: CASKVRETSYGYTF

V gene: TRBV6-7
CDR3 length: 11
J gene: TRBJ2-5
CDR3 protein: CAPRDQGTQYF

V gene: TRBV6-5
CDR3 length: 15
J gene: TRBJ2-1
CDR3 protein: CASSQGWTGVNEQFF

V gene: TRBV5-8
CDR3 length: 17
J gene: TRBJ2-1
CDR3 protein: CASTWRGARGAYNEQFF

V gene: TRBV11-2
CDR3 length: 16
J gene: TRBJ2-2
CDR3 protein: CASSLGGPGVTGELFF

V gene: TRBV19
CDR3 length: 15
J gene: TRBJ1-4
CDR3 protein: CASRRRGPANEKLFF

V gene: TRBV6-1
CDR3 length: 15
J gene: TRBJ1-2
CDR3 protein: CASNEAHGINYGYTF

V gene: TRBV29-1
CDR3 length: 13
J gene: TRBJ2-1
CDR3 protein: CGAEPVILGEQFF

V gene: TRBV5-1
CDR3 length: 13
J gene: TRBJ1-2
CDR3 protein: CPSSPDRERGYTF

V gene: TRBV5-1
CDR3 length: 14
J gene: TRBJ2-5
CDR3 protein: CARSLVGAQETQYF

V gene: TRBV28
CDR3 length: 15
J gene: TRBJ2-7
CDR3 protein: CASSPEGGRLYEQYF

V gene: TRBV10-1
CDR3 length: 15
J gene: TRBJ2-3
CDR3 protein: CARPRDCMEGDTQYF

V gene: TRBV11-2
CDR3 length: 12
J gene: TRBJ2-7
CDR3 protein: CACSSMANEQYF

V gene: TRBV11-1
CDR3 length: 15
J gene: TRBJ2-1
CDR3 protein: CASSETSGTYSEQFF

V gene: TRBV12-3/TRBV12-4
CDR3 length: 14
J gene: TRBJ1-5
CDR3 protein: CASSYTGGGQPQHF

V gene: TRBV5-4
CDR3 length: 15
J gene: TRBJ2-1
CDR3 protein: CASSLDYQAGDEQFF